This T cell receptor (beta chain) originates from a study of early T cells in non-severe SARS-CoV-2 infection. Study-level information: Unsorted whole blood bulk RNA was sequenced, with unpaired chains.

As part of library construction, unique molecular identifiers were attached to individual cDNA molecules. TCRdb ran MiXCR on the 5' RACE reads and lists one entry per CDR3 protein. The sample has 25,000 to 35,000 distinct CDR3 sequences, under 6% seen once. The study's findings and limits: The matching step, a VDJdb search, favored anti-spike CD8 responses and missed private and CD4 specificities.

The sample holds many counts of this clonotype. Its antigen is not known. The receptor's source is an adult who was a healthcare worker with PCR-confirmed SARS-CoV-2 infection or an uninfected control (not recorded which). The sequenced material came from whole blood.

The CDR3 spells CASSFYRLANYGYTF. In nucleotides, the CDR3 is TGTGCCAGCAGCTTCTACAGATTAGCTAACTATGGCTACACCTTC. The J gene is TRBJ1-2, the V gene TRBV13, with no clear D. Germline V gene lookup returns CDR1 PRHDT and CDR2 FYEKMQ (reference sequence). The CDR3 has 15 amino acids. V lost 3 bases and J lost 0, with 11 bases in between.